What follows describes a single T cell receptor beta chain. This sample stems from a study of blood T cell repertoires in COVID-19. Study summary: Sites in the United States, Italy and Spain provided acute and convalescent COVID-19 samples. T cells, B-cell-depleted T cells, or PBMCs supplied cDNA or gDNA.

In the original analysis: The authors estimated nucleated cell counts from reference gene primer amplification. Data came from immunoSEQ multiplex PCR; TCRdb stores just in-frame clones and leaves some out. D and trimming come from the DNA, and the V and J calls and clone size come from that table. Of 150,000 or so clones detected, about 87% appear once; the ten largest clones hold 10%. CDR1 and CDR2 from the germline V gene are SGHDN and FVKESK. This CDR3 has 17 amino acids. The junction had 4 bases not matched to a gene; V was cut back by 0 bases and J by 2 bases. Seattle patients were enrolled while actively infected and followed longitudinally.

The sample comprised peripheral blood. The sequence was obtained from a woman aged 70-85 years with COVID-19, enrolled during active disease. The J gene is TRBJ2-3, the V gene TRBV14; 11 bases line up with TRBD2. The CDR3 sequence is CASSQEGGLAVTDTQYF. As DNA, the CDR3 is TGTGCCAGCAGCCAAGAGGGGGGACTAGCGGTCACAGATACGCAGTATTTT.